Following are 8 T cell receptor beta chains from one sample sequenced in a study of T cells after yellow fever vaccination. Via MiXCR, TCRdb re-called the 5' RACE reads, giving one row per CDR3 protein. The sample includes some 110,000 distinct CDR3 sequences, 6.5% to 9% of them seen just once. Material: CD4+ T cells sorted from PBMCs, obtained about 41 days after the first yellow fever vaccination. The receptor source for this set is a man younger than 35 who received the YFV17D yellow fever vaccine.

Comment on this clonotype: A much larger clone differs from this one at a single base, so this may be a read error. The chain carries TRBV5-1 and TRBJ2-2, with D hard to call. Germline V lookup: CDR1 SGHRS, CDR2 YFSETQ. CDR3 length equals 15 residues. The CDR3 sequence is CASSFLGVNPGELFF. The CDR3 coding sequence is TGCGCCAGCAGCTTTTTAGGCGTGAACCCCGGGGAGCTGTTTTTT.

Concerning this clonotype itself: At one end the junction does not follow the germline gene, possibly because of a read error. V usage is TRBV20-1 and J usage is TRBJ2-1; 10 nucleotides match TRBD2. The V gene's germline CDR1 is DFQATT and CDR2 SNEGSKA (reference sequence). The CDR3 consists of 17 residues. CDR3 nucleotide sequence: TGCTGTGCTAGCGAAAAGCGGGGGGGCCTTTTGGACAATGAGCAGTTCTTC. This codes for CCASEKRGGLLDNEQFF.

The J gene is TRBJ2-1, the V gene TRBV24-1; 9 bases are shared with TRBD1. The CDR3 covers 16 residues. V was pared by 2 bases and J by 7 bases, with 8 bases of the junction left unmatched. Germline V lookup: CDR1 KGHDR, CDR2 SFDVKD. CDR3 sequence: CATSDSPGQGSNEQFF. The DNA of the CDR3 is TGTGCCACCAGTGATTCCCCGGGACAGGGATCGAATGAGCAGTTCTTC.

This clonotype came up a few times. The chain carries TRBV7-2 and TRBJ2-6, with D perhaps TRBD2 (6 bases). The V gene lost 6 bases and the J gene lost 4 bases, with 19 bases spanning the gap. Germline V lookup: CDR1 SGHTA, CDR2 FQGNSA. This CDR3 is 17 amino acids long. CDR3 in amino acids: CASRAGAGPGGANVLTF. Written as DNA, the CDR3 is TGTGCCAGCAGAGCGGGCGCAGGGCCTGGCGGGGCCAACGTCCTGACTTTC.

This clonotype was seen repeatedly, ten times or more. This chain connects TRBV18 to TRBJ2-7; 7 bases agree with TRBD2. The CDR3 covers 15 residues. Germline CDR1 is KGHSH and CDR2 is LQKENI. The ends lost 4 bases at V and 7 bases at J; junction bases unmatched: 13. CDR3 sequence (DNA): TGTGCCAGCTCACAAGCGGGGAATCTACGATTAGAGCAGTACTTC. It translates to CASSQAGNLRLEQYF.

This clonotype has a count of ten or more. The CDR3 reads CASSLAPGTGYQPQHF. The CDR3 DNA follows: TGTGCCAGCAGCTTAGCGCCCGGCACAGGCTATCAGCCCCAGCATTTT. This sequence joins TRBV7-2 and TRBJ1-5, with D maybe TRBD1 (5 bases). The V gene lost 0 bases and the J gene lost 5 bases, with 14 bases spanning the gap. The length of the CDR3 is 16 residues. In germline, CDR1 is SGHTA, CDR2 FQGNSA.

This clonotype showed up many times. The V call is TRBV18, the J call TRBJ2-1; D remains unclear. There are 14 residues in the CDR3. Trimming took off 2 bases at V and 6 bases at J, with 11 bases between the two ends. Per the germline V gene, CDR1 is KGHSH and CDR2 is LQKENI. The chain's CDR3 is CASSPIPRRNEQFF. The DNA of the CDR3 is TGTGCCAGCTCACCAATCCCGAGGCGCAATGAGCAGTTCTTC.

This clonotype was recorded at least ten times. The DNA of the CDR3 is TGTGCCAGCAGCCCTCAGGGGAATTCTGGCTACACCTTC. It encodes CASSPQGNSGYTF. The chain is built from TRBV7-2 and TRBJ1-2, with D perhaps matching TRBD1 (6 bases). The CDR3 sequence is 13 residues long. Trimming removed 5 bases from V and 7 bases from J, with 14 bases in between. CDR1 SGHTA and CDR2 FQGNSA come from the germline V gene.